One sample yielded the 18 T cell receptor beta chains listed below, sequenced in a study of PD-1 blockade in classical Hodgkin lymphoma. TCRdb keeps only in-frame clones here, not all; method: immunoSEQ multiplex PCR. Of 89,000 or so clones listed, 92% are singletons. Every single patient, without exception, relapsed after autologous stem cell transplantation, and brentuximab vedotin exposure varied. The sequencing here drew on peripheral blood mononuclear cells (PBMCs), taken before the second cycle of nivolumab. The source of these receptors is a human donor with classical Hodgkin lymphoma.

The V and J genes are TRBV7-8 and TRBJ1-1, with no clear D. V dropped 6 bases and J dropped 6 bases, with 20 bases sitting between them. Germline V lookup: CDR1 SGHVS, CDR2 FQNEAQ. The CDR3 spans 15 residues. The CDR3 sequence is CASSDIGVTVPEAFF. Written as DNA, the CDR3 is TGTGCCAGCAGTGACATCGGGGTAACTGTTCCTGAAGCTTTCTTT.

This chain uses TRBV5-4 with TRBJ2-2; 15 bases agree with TRBD2. The CDR3 covers 18 residues. Germline V gives CDR1 SGHNT, CDR2 YYREEE (reference sequence). The V and J ends lost 5 bases and 3 bases, in that order; junction bases with no gene match: 8. Written as DNA, the CDR3 is TGTGCCAGCAGGGAGGGACTAGCGGGAGGTACGGACACCGGGGAGCTGTTTTTT. Protein product: CASREGLAGGTDTGELFF.

The rearrangement links TRBV7-9 to TRBJ2-6; 10 bases map to TRBD1. Germline V gene data show CDR1 as SEHNR and CDR2 as FQNEAQ (reference sequence). This CDR3 is 14 amino acids long. V was clipped by 8 bases and J by 15 bases; unmatched bases: 13. CDR3 sequence (DNA): TGTGCCAGCCCCGGGACAGGGGTAAACGGGGACCTGACTTTC. This gives the protein CASPGTGVNGDLTF.

The chain has TRBV28 and TRBJ2-3, with D possibly being TRBD2 (10 bases). The CDR3 runs to 17 residues. The V end was cut by 8 bases, the J end by 5 bases, with 26 bases between. CDR1 and CDR2 (germline): MDHEN, SYDVKM. In DNA form, the CDR3 reads TGTGCCAGCCACAGGGGGCTACTAGCGGGACGTGGAGATACGCAGTATTTT. It codes for CASHRGLLAGRGDTQYF. The full variable domain, its missing parts supplied by reference TRBV28 and TRBJ2-3, is DVKVTQSSRYLVKRTGEKVFLECVQDMDHENMFWYRQDPGLGLRLIYFSYDVKMKEKGDIPEGYSVSREKKERFSLILESASTNQTSMYLCASHRGLLAGRGDTQYFGPGTRLTVL.

The chain has TRBV14 and TRBJ2-3; TRBD2 matches at 11 bases. The ends lost 3 bases at V and 0 bases at J; junction bases unmatched: 11. CDR3 length: 19 amino acids. In germline, CDR1 is SGHDN, CDR2 FVKESK. The CDR3, as DNA: TGTGCCAGCAGCCACCTCCCGGGACTAGCGGCTAATAGCACAGATACGCAGTATTTT. This sequence encodes CASSHLPGLAANSTDTQYF.

The chain combines TRBV6-6 with TRBJ1-2; D call uncertain. The CDR3 is 8 residues long. Trimming took 5 bases from V and 13 from J, leaving 5 bases between them. From germline, CDR1 is MNHNY and CDR2 SVGAGI (reference sequence). The chain's CDR3 is CASSVSTF. The CDR3 nucleotides are TGTGCCAGCAGTGTTTCCACCTTC.

This clone showed up just once. The V call is TRBV29-1, the J call TRBJ2-7, with D maybe TRBD1 (6 bases). The germline V gene has CDR1 SQVTM and CDR2 ANQGSEA. The CDR3 length is 12 residues. The germline V and J ends were trimmed by 4 bases and 3 bases, with 10 bases remaining between them. The CDR3 reads CSVAPDSYEQYF. The CDR3 DNA is TGCAGCGTTGCCCCGGACAGCTACGAGCAGTACTTC.

The gene calls are TRBV5-1 and TRBJ2-5, with TRBD1 matching over 10 bases. CDR1 is SGHRS and CDR2 is YFSETQ in the germline V gene. Trimming removed 7 bases from V and 2 bases from J; junction bases left unmatched: 8. The CDR3 length is 15 residues. In DNA, the CDR3 is TGCGCCAGCCCGACGGACAGGGGGATTCAAGAGACCCAGTACTTC. Its protein is CASPTDRGIQETQYF.

V gene TRBV10-3 combines with J gene TRBJ2-7; D gene ambiguous. This CDR3 is 15 amino acids long. The V gene's germline CDR1 is ENHRY and CDR2 SYGVKD. Trimming pared 0 bases from V and 2 bases from J, leaving 11 bases between. In DNA, the CDR3 is TGTGCCATCAGTGAGTCGCAACAAGCAGCCTACGAGCAGTACTTC. This gives the protein CAISESQQAAYEQYF.

The V gene is TRBV27, the J gene TRBJ1-4, with D uncertain. The CDR3 loop spans 14 amino acids. The V and J ends lost 5 bases and 3 bases respectively, with 10 bases between them. Germline assignment: CDR1 MNHEY and CDR2 SMNVEV (reference sequence). The CDR3 DNA reads as TGTGCCAGCAGTCTCCTGCGGGCTAATGAAAAACTGTTTTTT. Its translation is CASSLLRANEKLFF.

The V and J genes are TRBV5-1 and TRBJ1-4; 7 bases are a match to TRBD1. CDR3 length equals 16 residues. The V gene's germline CDR1 is SGHRS and CDR2 YFSETQ. Unmatched junction bases numbered 8, after V lost 2 bases and J lost 4 bases. DNA of the CDR3: TGCGCCAGCAGCTTACAAAGACAGGGCTATAATGAAAAACTGTTTTTT. This gives the protein CASSLQRQGYNEKLFF.

V and J are TRBV7-2 and TRBJ2-7; 7 bases fit TRBD2. CDR1 is SGHTA, CDR2 FQGNSA, per germline. Germline trimming cut 6 bases from V and 2 bases from J; bases unmatched to any gene: 7. CDR3 length: 14 amino acids. This CDR3 is CASRPSGGAYEQYF. The CDR3 DNA reads as TGTGCCAGCAGACCTAGCGGAGGGGCCTACGAGCAGTACTTC.

V and J are TRBV5-6 and TRBJ2-5, with TRBD1 matching 8 bases. Trimming cost V 0 bases and J 3 bases; bases outside gene matches: 4. The CDR3 has 15 residues. The germline CDR1 and CDR2 sequences are SGHDT and YYEEEE. Here the CDR3 DNA reads TGTGCCAGCAGCTTGGCGCGGACAGGGAAAGAGACCCAGTACTTC. Its protein product is CASSLARTGKETQYF.

The V call is TRBV11-3, the J call TRBJ2-1; 7 bases line up with TRBD2. CDR3 length equals 12 residues. Trimming cost V 4 bases and J 7 bases; bases outside gene matches: 1. Germline CDR1 reads SGHNT; CDR2 reads YENEEA. CDR3: CASSSSGNEQFF. CDR3 DNA sequence: TGTGCCAGCAGCTCTAGCGGAAATGAGCAGTTCTTC.

The chain has TRBV27 and TRBJ1-1, with a weak D call TRBD1 (5 bases). Trimming took 5 bases from V and 5 from J, leaving 18 bases between them. Germline V gene data show CDR1 as MNHEY and CDR2 as SMNVEV (reference sequence). The CDR3 covers 15 residues. The CDR3 region is CASSTPGTSVTEAFF. The CDR3 DNA sequence: TGTGCCAGCAGTACCCCAGGGACTTCGGTAACTGAAGCTTTCTTT.

This sequence joins TRBV6-5 and TRBJ1-1; D gene unclear. There are 14 residues in the CDR3. The V and J ends lost 0 bases and 4 bases respectively, with 9 bases between them. Germline CDR1 and CDR2: MNHEY and SVGAGI. CDR3 amino acids: CASSYSSPTTEAFF. The CDR3 nucleotides read TGTGCCAGCAGTTACTCGAGCCCTACCACTGAAGCTTTCTTT.

This clone has only a few counts. Here the CDR3 reads CASSPSRGGGRSLGEAFF. CDR3 bases: TGTGCCAGCAGCCCCAGCCGGGGGGGAGGTCGGTCGTTAGGTGAAGCTTTCTTT. The chain uses TRBV7-6 and TRBJ1-1; D might be TRBD1 (5 bases). Germline V gives CDR1 SGHVS, CDR2 FNYEAQ. Deletions cut 5 bases from V and 7 bases from J, with 29 bases between. The CDR3 is 18 amino acids.

The chain employs TRBV30 and TRBJ1-6; 8 positions agree with TRBD1. The CDR3 loop spans 14 amino acids. The germline gives CDR1 GTSNPN, CDR2 SVGIG (reference sequence). J was trimmed by 7 bases and V by 1 base; bases with no gene match: 3. The CDR3 loop reads CAWSEGQENSPLHF. The CDR3 DNA reads as TGTGCCTGGAGTGAGGGACAGGAAAATTCACCCCTCCACTTT.